This T cell receptor (beta chain) emerged from a study of blood T cell repertoires in COVID-19 (TCRdb year 2020). Some background on the complete study: Samples from collaborators originated in the United States, Italy and Spain and spanned both the acute and convalescent phases of COVID-19. The material from the prospective study consisted of cDNA or gDNA derived from T cells, B-cell-depleted T cells, or PBMCs. Deeply sampled blood TCRbeta repertoires from subjects exposed to, actively infected with, or recovered from COVID-19 were included in the dataset. The repertoires were released in a freely available public database meant as a resource for research on the immune response to SARS-CoV-2. Samples were obtained from the ongoing ImmuneRACE study (first 160 participants) and from some 1,300 subjects provided by 6 global collaborators. Nearly every sample came with metadata listing a de-identified subject ID, COVID-19 status, age in years and sex. Where available, HLA class I and class II types were taken from metadata supplied by the sample provider and were not determined by assay-based typing. Here is what the overall study found, with its caveats: How much clinical and demographic metadata was included differed by source and by participant, and the metadata was provided uncurated.

Germline trimming: 7 bases from V, 2 bases from J; junction bases outside gene matches: 5. The CDR3 sequence holds 15 residues, the cysteine and phenylalanine included. Only CDR3 DNA remains: 45 bases, in frame from the first base. CDR1 and CDR2, per the germline V gene (reference sequence), are MNHEY and SMNVEV. In the prospective study, participants were roughly 18 to 100 years old, resided in approximately 25 geographic areas of the United States, and were enrolled through a virtual design. To assign participants to cohorts, the prospective study relied on clinical history that participants themselves reported in a screening survey and a study questionnaire. Recovered participants in ImmuneRACE Cohort 3 were defined as having two consecutive negative NP/OP PCR tests, clearance from a healthcare professional, or resolution of symptoms. In the prospective study, whole blood, serum and a nasopharyngeal or oropharyngeal swab were collected from each participant by mobile phlebotomists. Participants in the prospective study had the option to provide additional blood draws and questionnaires over a 2-month period. Before DNA extraction, prospective study blood samples were shipped either frozen or at room temperature.

TCRbeta CDR3 regions were amplified from genomic DNA using the immunoSEQ Assay, a bias-controlled multiplex PCR. The study's own analysis went as follows. Nucleated cell counts per sample were estimated from amplification of reference gene primers within the assay. Sequence reads were collapsed and filtered to measure the absolute abundance of every unique TCRbeta CDR3 rearrangement. For each sample, productive Simpson clonality was calculated as the square root of Simpson's diversity index across productive rearrangements. The table was pulled from immuneACCESS by TCRdb, which kept in-frame rearrangements only. Such tables lose some clones; where checked, under half of the loss comes from unresolved V genes, and the rest has no known cause. D and trimming come from the DNA, and the V and J calls and clone size come from that table. Present in this sample are fewer than 350,000 clones, over 75% of which were seen just once. 9.5% of the sample rests with the top ten.

To note about this clone: It lacks a known antigen. No quality values exist for individual bases; no much larger clone is one base distant.

The receptor was derived from a woman between 40 and 50 years old who had recovered from COVID-19. What was sequenced was PBMCs or T cells enriched from blood (not recorded which). The V and J segments used are TRBV27 and TRBJ1-4, with TRBD1 matching 9 junction bases. The DNA sequence follows: TGTGCCAGCAAGCGACAGGGGGTGACTAATGAAAAACTGTTTTTT. Translation gives CASKRQGVTNEKLFF.